This T cell receptor (beta chain) was recorded in a study of blood T cell repertoires in COVID-19. About the study: Acute-phase and convalescent COVID-19 samples originated in the United States, Italy and Spain. PBMCs, B-cell-depleted T cells, or T cells provided the cDNA or gDNA that made up the material.

Methods used by the authors: Estimated nucleated cell counts came from reference gene primer amplification. Libraries were prepared by immunoSEQ multiplex PCR; TCRdb keeps only in-frame clonotypes and omits some of them. The D gene and trimming were derived from the DNA, and the V and J assignments and clone size from that table. The sample shows more than 150,000 clones, just over 85% of them seen only once. The germline gives CDR1 SGHRS, CDR2 YFSETQ. The CDR3 runs to 15 residues. Trimming removed 0 bases at V and 3 bases at J, with 12 bases between. The source of this sequence is a man between 60 and 75 years old with acute or convalescent COVID-19. This sequence joins TRBV5-1 and TRBJ1-2; D unresolved. Sequencing was done on a sample of peripheral blood. CDR3 protein: CASSLDEGLYYGYTF. CDR3 bases: TGCGCCAGCAGCTTGGATGAGGGTTTGTACTATGGCTACACCTTC.